This T cell receptor (beta chain) was identified in a study of vaccination and CD4 T cells after COVID-19. Background on the study: The cells were exposed to overlapping spike peptides originating from SARS-CoV-2, HCoV-NL63, HCoV-OC43 and HCoV-229E for stimulation.

The CDR3 totals 12 residues. Germline-derived CDR1 and CDR2 are DFQATT and SNEGSKA (reference sequence). Trimming pared 3 bases from V and 3 bases from J, leaving 9 bases between. The treatment denotes: roughly nine-day PBMC culture with coronavirus spike peptide pools or control peptides (ViraFEST assay). One should note that the unexposed donor's CD4+ T cells were collected before the COVID-19 pandemic (2011-2018). T cells were expanded with peptide pools, and expanded clonotypes were identified by TCR sequencing. The medium had half its volume replaced with fresh IL-2 medium on days 3 and 7. At the Johns Hopkins FTIC core, DNA taken from cultured CD4+ T cells was sequenced by way of the Oncomine TCR Beta short-read assay. Scientists extracted genomic DNA from CD4+ T cells grown in culture. TCRdb reanalysed the PCR reads using MiXCR and keeps one entry per CDR3 protein. Of about 9,000 distinct CDR3 sequences in the sample, over 25% were seen once.

This clonotype turned up a few times. The antigen is unknown. Sequenced material: CD4+ T cells from blood, cultured in vitro. The rearrangement joins TRBV20-1 to TRBJ2-7; D gene unclear. The source is a human donor in good health. The CDR3 here is CSASRLHYEQYF. The CDR3 bases are TGCAGTGCTAGTAGGCTCCACTACGAGCAGTACTTC.